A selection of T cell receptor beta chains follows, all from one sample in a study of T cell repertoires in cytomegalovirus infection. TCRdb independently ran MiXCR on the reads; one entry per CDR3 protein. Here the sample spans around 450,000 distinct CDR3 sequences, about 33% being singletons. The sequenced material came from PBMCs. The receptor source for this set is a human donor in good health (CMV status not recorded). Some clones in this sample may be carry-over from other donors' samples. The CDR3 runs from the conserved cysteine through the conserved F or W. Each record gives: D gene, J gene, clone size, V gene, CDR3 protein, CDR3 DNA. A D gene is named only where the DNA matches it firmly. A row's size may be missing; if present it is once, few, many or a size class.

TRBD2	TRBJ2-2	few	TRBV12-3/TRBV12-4	CASSLTLSGTNTGELFF	TGTGCCAGCAGCCTCACTTTAAGCGGGACGAACACCGGGGAGCTGTTTTTT
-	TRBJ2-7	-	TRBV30	CAWSVLRGIGYEQYF	TGTGCCTGGAGTGTACTGAGGGGGATTGGCTACGAGCAGTACTTC
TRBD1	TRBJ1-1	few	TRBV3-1	CASSQRTGWTEAFF	TGTGCCAGCAGCCAAAGGACAGGGTGGACTGAAGCTTTCTTT
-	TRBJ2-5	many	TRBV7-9	CASSLLTGEETQYF	TGTGCCAGCAGCTTACTGACTGGGGAAGAGACCCAGTACTTC
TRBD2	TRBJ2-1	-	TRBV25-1	CASSALAGGLHEQFF	TGTGCCAGCAGTGCTCTAGCGGGGGGGTTACATGAGCAGTTCTTC
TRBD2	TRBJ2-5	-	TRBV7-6	CASCLERAGGRETQYF	TGTGCCAGCTGCTTAGAACGGGCGGGGGGCCGGGAGACCCAGTACTTC
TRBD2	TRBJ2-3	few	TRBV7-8	CASRISGGSTDTQYF	TGTGCCAGCCGCATTAGCGGGGGCAGCACAGATACGCAGTATTTT
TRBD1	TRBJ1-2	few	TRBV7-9	CASSGRDSYGYTF	TGTGCCAGCAGCGGGCGGGACAGCTATGGCTACACCTTC
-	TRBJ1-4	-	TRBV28	CASSGRGASEKLFF	TGTGCCAGCAGTGGAAGAGGCGCGAGTGAAAAACTGTTTTTT
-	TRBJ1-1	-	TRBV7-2	CAISSVQNTESFF	TGTGCCATAAGCTCCGTCCAGAACACTGAATCTTTCTTT
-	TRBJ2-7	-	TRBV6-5	CASSYSLASPYEQYF	TGTGCCAGCAGTTACTCGTTAGCATCTCCCTACGAGCAGTACTTC
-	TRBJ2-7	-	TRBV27	CATSLSRTLSSYEQYF	TGTGCCACCTCCCTATCTAGGACACTGAGCTCCTACGAGCAGTACTTC
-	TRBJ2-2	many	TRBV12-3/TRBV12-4	CASSNNRESTGELFF	TGTGCCAGCAGCAATAACAGGGAGTCGACCGGGGAGCTGTTTTTT
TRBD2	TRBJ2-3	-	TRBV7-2	CTSSSTSGGSTDTQYF	TGTACCAGCAGCTCGACTAGCGGGGGGAGCACAGATACGCAGTATTTT
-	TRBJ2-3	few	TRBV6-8	CASGDFLSTDTQYF	TGTGCCAGCGGCGACTTCCTAAGCACAGATACGCAGTATTTT